Described below is a single T cell receptor (beta chain) sequence and its context. This sample was taken from a study of PD-1 blockade in classical Hodgkin lymphoma. The sample's time point: newly diagnosed, previously untreated cHL patient sample. The authors purified CD4+ T cells from thawed PBMCs by magnetic negative selection. V shed 4 bases, J shed 4 bases, and the junction held 12 bases outside the gene matches. The CDR3 sequence is 16 residues long. From germline, CDR1 is LGHNT and CDR2 FRNRAP. TCRdb's table, derived via immunoSEQ multiplex PCR, lists solely in-frame clones and lacks some. Among about 23,000 clones, more than 85% were seen once, and the ten largest hold around 0.38%.

The receptor was derived from a human donor with classical Hodgkin lymphoma. Sequenced sample: CD4+ T cells from blood. The chain carries TRBV12-5 and TRBJ2-5; 7 nucleotides match TRBD1. The CDR3 protein is CASGWTRGPGVETQYF. The CDR3 coding sequence is TGTGCTAGTGGTTGGACAAGGGGGCCTGGGGTAGAGACCCAGTACTTC. The variable domain in full, with the rest retrieved from reference TRBV12-5 and TRBJ2-5, is DARVTQTPRHKVTEMGQEVTMRCQPILGHNTVFWYRQTMMQGLELLAYFRNRAPLDDSGMPKDRFSAEMPDATLATLKIQPSEPRDSAVYFCASGWTRGPGVETQYFGPGTRLLVL.